The 20 T cell receptor beta chains below all came from one sample that was sequenced in a study of blood T cell repertoires in COVID-19. Sequencing was performed with immunoSEQ multiplex PCR; in TCRdb, only in-frame clones are kept and a portion is missing. Of 310,000 or so clones listed, 89% are singletons. The sequencing sample was made of PBMCs or T cells enriched from blood (not recorded which). Every receptor here comes from a woman in her forties who had recovered from COVID-19.

The J gene is TRBJ1-5, the V gene TRBV30; D remains unclear. The CDR3 contains 13 residues. Germline CDR1 GTSNPN, CDR2 SVGIG (reference sequence). Trimming removed 0 bases at V and 7 bases at J, with 10 bases between. The CDR3 sequence is CAWSVVSGQPQHF. DNA for the CDR3: TGTGCCTGGAGTGTGGTATCGGGGCAGCCCCAGCATTTT.

J is TRBJ1-6 and V is TRBV2, with 10 bases identical to TRBD1. The CDR3 sequence is 15 residues long. J gave up 7 bases and V 6 bases, and 6 bases lay outside the gene matches. The germline gives CDR1 SNHLY, CDR2 FYNNEI. CDR3 nucleotides: TGTGCCAGCAGCCTCGGACAGGGGGGGAATTCACCCCTCCACTTT. Its protein product is CASSLGQGGNSPLHF. Together with reference TRBV2 and TRBJ1-6, the CDR3 gives the full variable domain: EPEVTQTPSHQVTQMGQEVILRCVPISNHLYFYWYRQILGQKVEFLVSFYNNEISEKSEIFDDQFSVERPDGSNFTLKIRSTKLEDSAMYFCASSLGQGGNSPLHFGNGTRLTVT.

The chain is built from TRBV18 and TRBJ2-2, with no clear D. Per germline, CDR1 KGHSH and CDR2 LQKENI. V shed 4 bases and J shed 4 bases, with 7 bases lying between them. This CDR3 is built from 13 residues. CDR3 region: CASSLRLTGELFF. CDR3 nucleotide sequence: TGTGCCAGCTCACTGAGACTCACCGGGGAGCTGTTTTTT.

The chain recombines TRBV29-1 with TRBJ2-1; tentatively, D is TRBD2 (5 bases). CDR1 SQVTM and CDR2 ANQGSEA come from the germline V gene. This CDR3 spans 17 amino acids. Trimming stripped 4 bases from V and 9 bases from J, with 28 bases between. In DNA, the CDR3 is TGCAGCGTTGTCGCCTCAAGCGAGACTATCTATCCCGGTGAGCAGTTCTTC. It is translated as CSVVASSETIYPGEQFF.

A remark on this clone: Distinct nucleotide sequences in the sample also encode this CDR3. The genes are TRBV28 and TRBJ2-2; the D gene is possibly TRBD1 (6 bases). Germline V CDR1 and CDR2: MDHEN, SYDVKM. CDR3 length equals 15 residues. V dropped 8 bases and J dropped 1 base, with 14 bases sitting between them. CDR3: CASSLRGKNTGELFF. In nucleotides, the CDR3 is TGTGCCAGCTCTCTTAGGGGGAAGAACACCGGGGAGCTGTTTTTT.

The chain uses TRBV11-1 and TRBJ2-1; 7 bases are shared with TRBD1. J was trimmed by 5 bases and V by 4 bases; bases with no gene match: 5. Germline CDR1 and CDR2: SGHAT and FQDESV (reference sequence). The CDR3 totals 14 residues. CDR3 sequence: CASSSYRGNNEQFF. The CDR3 bases are TGTGCCAGCAGCTCATACAGGGGAAACAATGAGCAGTTCTTC.

The rearrangement links TRBV9 to TRBJ2-7; TRBD2 agrees at 7 bases. The V and J ends lost 2 bases and 6 bases, in that order; junction bases with no gene match: 11. CDR3 length: 15 amino acids. Per the germline V gene, CDR1 is SGDLS and CDR2 is YYNGEE. The CDR3 loop is CASSVAGELSREQYF. CDR3 nucleotide sequence: TGTGCCAGCAGCGTGGCGGGAGAGCTTAGCCGCGAGCAGTACTTC. Based on the CDR3 plus reference TRBV9 and TRBJ2-7, the full variable domain is DSGVTQTPKHLITATGQRVTLRCSPRSGDLSVYWYQQSLDQGLQFLIQYYNGEERAKGNILERFSAQQFPDLHSELNLSSLELGDSALYFCASSVAGELSREQYFGPGTRLTVT.

The chain combines TRBV9 with TRBJ2-7; 8 positions match TRBD2. CDR1 and CDR2 from the germline V gene are SGDLS and YYNGEE. The trim removed 0 bases at V and 6 bases at J, leaving 2 bases unmatched. The CDR3 runs to 13 residues. The CDR3 loop is CASSVVTSGEQYF. CDR3 coding DNA: TGTGCCAGCAGCGTAGTTACTAGCGGCGAGCAGTACTTC.

The J gene is TRBJ2-7, the V gene TRBV28; 12 bases fit TRBD2. The V gene's germline CDR1 is MDHEN and CDR2 SYDVKM. After removal of 3 bases from V and 9 bases from J, the junction contained 9 bases not matched to a gene. This CDR3 contains 15 residues. CDR3 loop: CASSFGLAGLWGQYF. Here the CDR3 DNA reads TGTGCCAGCAGTTTTGGACTAGCGGGACTTTGGGGGCAGTACTTC.

The V gene is TRBV12-3 or TRBV12-4, the J gene TRBJ2-5; TRBD2 matches at 12 bases. The CDR3 consists of 13 residues. V lost 6 bases, J lost 7 bases, and 3 bases stayed unmatched. CDR3 residues: CASRLAGGRTQYF. The DNA for the CDR3 is TGTGCCAGCAGGCTAGCGGGGGGGCGGACCCAGTACTTC.

This clone was counted once. The chain has TRBV7-9 and TRBJ1-6; D gene unclear. V was trimmed by 6 bases and J by 2 bases, leaving 8 bases between them. Germline V gene data show CDR1 as SEHNR and CDR2 as FQNEAQ (reference sequence). The CDR3 covers 14 residues. CDR3 DNA sequence: TGTGCCAGCAGTCAAGACACCTATAATTCACCCCTCCACTTT. This gives the protein CASSQDTYNSPLHF.

The chain uses TRBV28 and TRBJ2-4; no reliable D call. V was pared by 5 bases and J by 5 bases, with 25 bases between. Germline assignment: CDR1 MDHEN and CDR2 SYDVKM. The CDR3 extends over 18 amino acids. The CDR3 sequence is CASSTKLKPLGVQNIQYF. CDR3 sequence (DNA): TGTGCCAGCAGTACCAAGTTAAAGCCTTTGGGCGTCCAAAACATTCAGTACTTC.

V gene TRBV15 combines with J gene TRBJ1-1; D remains unclear. CDR1 LNHNV and CDR2 YYDKDF come from the germline V gene (reference sequence). The V end lost 4 bases, the J end lost 3 bases, and 6 bases lay between the germline ends. The CDR3 has 12 amino acids. CDR3 in DNA: TGTGCCACCAGCACCCTCGACACTGAAGCTTTCTTT. It is translated as CATSTLDTEAFF.

The V call is TRBV5-6, the J call TRBJ1-5; D unclear. The germline CDR1 and CDR2 sequences are SGHDT and YYEEEE. Trimming cost V 0 bases and J 8 bases, with 15 bases left between them. The CDR3 runs to 15 residues. The CDR3 nucleotides are TGTGCCAGCAGCTTGGTGACGGTGCCCGAGGAGCCCCAGCATTTT. This gives the protein CASSLVTVPEEPQHF.

V gene TRBV19 combines with J gene TRBJ1-1, with D unresolved. Trimming shortened V by 7 bases and J by 7 bases, and 16 bases separated the two germline ends. The germline gives CDR1 LNHDA, CDR2 SQIVND (reference sequence). The CDR3 length is 13 residues. CDR3 region: CASIGGPSSEAFF. The CDR3 region has the DNA TGTGCCAGTATTGGAGGGCCCAGTAGTGAAGCTTTCTTT.

This chain uses TRBV11-2 with TRBJ2-5, with D maybe TRBD2 (6 bases). Per the germline V gene, CDR1 is SGHAT and CDR2 is FQNNGV. V was cut by 6 bases and J by 0 bases, with 17 bases left in between. The CDR3 has 16 residues. The CDR3 bases are TGTGCCAGCAGTCGTAGCGGATACACGTACCAAGAGACCCAGTACTTC. It encodes CASSRSGYTYQETQYF.

This clone showed up just once. The chain carries TRBV28 and TRBJ1-1; the D gene is possibly TRBD1 (6 bases). This CDR3 has 16 residues. Trimming removed 4 bases at V and 1 base at J, with 16 bases between. Germline V gene lookup returns CDR1 MDHEN and CDR2 SYDVKM. The CDR3 nucleotides are TGTGCCAGCAGTTCGACAGGAGGCAATAGGAACACTGAAGCTTTCTTT. Its protein product is CASSSTGGNRNTEAFF. Together with reference TRBV28 and TRBJ1-1, the CDR3 gives the full variable domain: DVKVTQSSRYLVKRTGEKVFLECVQDMDHENMFWYRQDPGLGLRLIYFSYDVKMKEKGDIPEGYSVSREKKERFSLILESASTNQTSMYLCASSSTGGNRNTEAFFGQGTRLTVV.

The rearrangement links TRBV30 to TRBJ2-1, with D tentatively TRBD1 (5 bases). Germline CDR1 reads GTSNPN; CDR2 reads SVGIG (reference sequence). CDR3 length equals 11 residues. V was clipped by 4 bases and J by 7 bases, with 8 bases between them. CDR3 protein: CAWTGSNEQFF. CDR3 coding DNA: TGTGCCTGGACAGGGTCAAATGAGCAGTTCTTC.

The CDR3 DNA is TGTGCCAGCAGTTGGTTAGGCGGCTACGAGCAGTACTTC. This translates into CASSWLGGYEQYF. The gene calls are TRBV6-2 or TRBV6-3 and TRBJ2-7, with no clear D. Trimming shortened V by 4 bases and J by 3 bases, and 10 bases separated the two germline ends. CDR3 length: 13 residues. The germline V gene has CDR1 MNHEY and CDR2 SVGEGT.

This clone was counted a single time. The V call is TRBV28, the J call TRBJ2-3, with 10 bases matching TRBD2. CDR3 length: 17 residues. Trimming at V came to 4 bases and at J to 2 bases, leaving 9 bases not matched to a gene. Germline CDR1 MDHEN, CDR2 SYDVKM. The CDR3: CASSSPASGGHTDTQYF. The CDR3 bases are TGTGCCAGCAGTTCCCCCGCTAGCGGGGGACACACAGATACGCAGTATTTT.